Reported below is one TCR beta chain. The sample comes from a study of blood T cell repertoires in COVID-19. About the research overall: Italy, Spain and the United States were the sources of the convalescent and acute COVID-19 samples. The analysed material was cDNA or gDNA that came from T cells, B-cell-depleted T cells, or PBMCs.

Original handling: Estimates of nucleated cell counts were drawn from the amplification of reference gene primers. The protocol was immunoSEQ multiplex PCR, while the TCRdb copy is restricted to in-frame clones and leaves out a portion. The V and J calls and clone size come from that table; D and trimming were worked out from the DNA. The sample records about 120,000 clones, 76% being singletons. The CDR3 spans 14 residues. Germline CDR1 KGHSH, CDR2 LQKENI. The V gene lost 3 bases and the J gene lost 4 bases, with 10 bases spanning the gap. The sequenced material came from peripheral blood. The receptor's source is a woman older than 75 with acute or convalescent COVID-19. This sequence joins TRBV18 and TRBJ2-1; D is possibly TRBD2 (6 bases). CDR3 sequence (DNA): TGTGCCAGCTCACCGGGACTCGATTACAATGAGCAGTTCTTC. It codes for CASSPGLDYNEQFF.